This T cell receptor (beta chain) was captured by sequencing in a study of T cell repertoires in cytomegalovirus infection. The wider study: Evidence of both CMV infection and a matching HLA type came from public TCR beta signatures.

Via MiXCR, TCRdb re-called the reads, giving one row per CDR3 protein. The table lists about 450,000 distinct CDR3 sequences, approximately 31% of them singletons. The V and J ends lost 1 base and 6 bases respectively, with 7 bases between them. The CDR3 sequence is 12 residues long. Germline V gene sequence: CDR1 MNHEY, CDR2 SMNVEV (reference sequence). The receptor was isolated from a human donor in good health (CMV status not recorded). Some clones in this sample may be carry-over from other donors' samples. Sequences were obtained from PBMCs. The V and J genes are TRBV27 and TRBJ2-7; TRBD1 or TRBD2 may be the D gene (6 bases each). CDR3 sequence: CASSLWGAEQYF. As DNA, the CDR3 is TGTGCCAGCAGTTTATGGGGGGCCGAGCAGTACTTC.